The 13 T cell receptor beta chains given below trace back to one sample, sequenced in a study of beta chain features in type 1 diabetes. No cognate antigen is known for these TCRs. The authors reverse transcribed all of the isolated RNA, so sequencing captured expressed TCRB transcripts. Using immunoSEQ multiplex PCR, the repertoire was profiled, and TCRdb retains in-frame clones only, with some absent. This table holds approximately 600,000 clones, under 15% found once. Study results and caveats: All four CD4+ subsets from Type 1 diabetes patients carried moderately but significantly shorter TCRB CDR3s.

The sample was naive CD4+ T cells from blood. These receptors came from a man younger than 40 with type 1 diabetes.

V is TRBV12-5 and J is TRBJ2-6; D is unclear. The V end lost 7 bases, the J end lost 0 bases, and 7 bases lay between the germline ends. Germline CDR1 is LGHNT and CDR2 is FRNRAP. This CDR3 comprises 14 residues. The DNA for the CDR3 is TGTGCTAGTGCCACGCCCTCTGGGGCCAACGTCCTGACTTTC. Protein: CASATPSGANVLTF.

A few counts support this clone. The chain recombines TRBV29-1 with TRBJ1-2; TRBD1 agrees at 10 bases. The CDR3 consists of 12 residues. Unmatched junction bases numbered 6, after V lost 7 bases and J lost 7 bases. Germline CDR1 reads SQVTM; CDR2 reads ANQGSEA. This chain's CDR3 is CSGRGQGSGYTF. CDR3 DNA sequence: TGCAGCGGAAGGGGACAGGGGAGTGGCTACACCTTC. Complete variable domain (other parts from reference TRBV29-1 and TRBJ1-2): SAVISQKPSRDICQRGTSLTIQCQVDSQVTMMFWYRQQPGQSLTLIATANQGSEATYESGFVIDKFPISRPNLTFSTLTVSNMSPEDSSIYLCSGRGQGSGYTFGSGTRLTVV.

The chain is built from TRBV6-5 and TRBJ2-7; a possible D gene is TRBD1 (6 bases). Germline V lookup: CDR1 MNHEY, CDR2 SVGAGI. The CDR3 has 14 amino acids. Trimming removed 2 bases at V and 2 bases at J, with 10 bases between. The CDR3 spells CASSYTTGTYEQYF. CDR3 in DNA: TGTGCCAGCAGTTACACGACAGGTACCTACGAGCAGTACTTC.

This clone was counted a few times. The chain couples TRBV18 to TRBJ2-7, with D perhaps matching TRBD1 or TRBD2 (5 bases each). V was trimmed by 4 bases and J by 2 bases, leaving 9 bases between them. The CDR3 consists of 13 residues. Germline V gives CDR1 KGHSH, CDR2 LQKENI. CDR3 sequence reads: CASSRDGTYEQYF. CDR3 DNA: TGTGCCAGCTCACGGGACGGTACCTACGAGCAGTACTTC.

This clone was picked up one time. Other nucleotide sequences in the sample specify the same CDR3. The V call is TRBV5-1, the J call TRBJ2-1, with TRBD1 matching over 7 bases. V shed 0 bases, J shed 3 bases, and the junction held 0 bases outside the gene matches. Per germline, CDR1 SGHRS and CDR2 YFSETQ. This CDR3 comprises 14 residues. CDR3 amino acids: CASSLGDSYNEQFF. DNA of the CDR3: TGCGCCAGCAGCTTGGGGGACAGCTACAATGAGCAGTTCTTC. The variable domain in full, completed from reference TRBV5-1 and TRBJ2-1, reads KAGVTQTPRYLIKTRGQQVTLSCSPISGHRSVSWYQQTPGQGLQFLFEYFSETQRNKGNFPGRFSGRQFSNSRSEMNVSTLELGDSALYLCASSLGDSYNEQFFGPGTRLTVL.

This clone was seen a handful of times. The chain uses TRBV25-1 and TRBJ2-2, with unresolved D. CDR1 and CDR2 from the germline V gene are MGHDK and SYGVNS. The CDR3 spans 14 residues. Trimming pared 5 bases from V and 3 bases from J, leaving 10 bases between. The CDR3: CASSHESHTGELFF. In nucleotides, the CDR3 is TGTGCCAGCAGTCACGAATCGCACACCGGGGAGCTGTTTTTT.

This clone showed up just a few times. This chain uses TRBV7-2 with TRBJ2-3, with 7 nucleotides matching TRBD2. V lost 3 bases, J lost 2 bases, and 5 bases stayed unmatched. The CDR3 runs to 15 residues. Germline V gives CDR1 SGHTA, CDR2 FQGNSA. The CDR3 DNA sequence: TGTGCCAGCAGCTTTATGGGACTATCCACAGATACGCAGTATTTT. It codes for CASSFMGLSTDTQYF.

This clone was detected a few times. The genes are TRBV5-1 and TRBJ2-7; D remains ambiguous. With 1 base removed from V and 1 base from J, the gap between germline ends came to 6 bases. This CDR3 spans 13 amino acids. Per the germline V gene, CDR1 is SGHRS and CDR2 is YFSETQ. CDR3 sequence: CASSLRQSYEQYF. CDR3 DNA: TGCGCCAGCAGCTTGAGGCAGTCCTACGAGCAGTACTTC.

In its sample, this clone was seen a few times. This rearrangement joins TRBV19 to TRBJ2-5, with unresolved D. Trimming removed 1 base from V and 2 bases from J, with 2 bases in between. The CDR3 sequence is 12 residues long. The germline V gene encodes CDR1 LNHDA and CDR2 SQIVND (reference sequence). CDR3 amino acids: CASSIGQETQYF. The CDR3 region has the DNA TGTGCCAGTAGTATAGGTCAAGAGACCCAGTACTTC.

This clone was observed a few times. The chain has TRBV9 and TRBJ1-6, with D uncertain. CDR3 length: 17 residues. Trimming removed 3 bases from V and 0 bases from J, with 13 bases in between. Germline V CDR1 and CDR2: SGDLS, YYNGEE. The CDR3 sequence: CASSEEVGSSYNSPLHF. The CDR3 nucleotides are TGTGCCAGCAGCGAGGAGGTTGGTAGCTCCTATAATTCACCCCTCCACTTT.

This clone was seen only a few times. The rearrangement joins TRBV29-1 to TRBJ1-1, with 7 bases fitting TRBD1. The CDR3 has 15 amino acids. The germline CDR1 and CDR2 sequences are SQVTM and ANQGSEA. Germline trimming cut 7 bases from V and 1 base from J; bases unmatched to any gene: 12. The CDR3 reads CSAPATGVPNTEAFF. CDR3 in DNA: TGCAGCGCGCCAGCTACAGGGGTCCCGAACACTGAAGCTTTCTTT.

This clone was seen a handful of times. CDR3 sequence (DNA): TGTGCCAGCAGCCCTCTAGCGGGGTATCGACAAGAGACCCAGTACTTC. It yields the protein CASSPLAGYRQETQYF. The chain links TRBV2 to TRBJ2-5; TRBD2 matches at 9 bases. Germline CDR1 and CDR2: SNHLY and FYNNEI. V shed 6 bases and J 2 bases; nucleotides not matched to a gene: 10. This CDR3 spans 16 amino acids.

This chain joins TRBV5-1 and TRBJ1-2, with D tentatively TRBD1 (5 bases). V lost 0 bases to trimming and J lost 7 bases, with 13 bases between them. The CDR3 is made up of 14 amino acids. Per the germline V gene, CDR1 is SGHRS and CDR2 is YFSETQ. The CDR3 coding sequence is TGCGCCAGCAGCTTGGGTCGCCAGGGTGTTGGCTACACCTTC. This gives the protein CASSLGRQGVGYTF.